Listed here are 31 T cell receptor beta chains from one sample, sequenced in a study of blood T cell repertoires in COVID-19. Measured with immunoSEQ multiplex PCR; TCRdb has only the in-frame clones, and not every one. Here the sample spans under 300,000 clones, around 87% being singletons. Sample: peripheral blood. The receptors were sampled from a man younger than 30 with active or convalescent COVID-19.

The rearrangement uses TRBV29-1 and TRBJ1-4; D is undetermined. Trimming pared 1 base from V and 0 bases from J, leaving 6 bases between. The CDR3 spans 14 residues. Germline V gene data show CDR1 as SQVTM and CDR2 as ANQGSEA. The CDR3 DNA is TGCAGCGTTGAAGGTTTTACAACTAATGAAAAACTGTTTTTT. This translates into CSVEGFTTNEKLFF.

This sequence joins TRBV28 and TRBJ2-1; weak D call: TRBD2 (6 bases). Trimming pared 5 bases from V and 5 bases from J, leaving 13 bases between. CDR1 is MDHEN and CDR2 is SYDVKM in the germline V gene. CDR3 length: 14 amino acids. This CDR3 is CASSEIRLDNEQFF. CDR3 nucleotides: TGTGCCAGCAGTGAGATACGACTAGACAATGAGCAGTTCTTC.

V and J are TRBV6-4 and TRBJ1-1; 9 bases agree with TRBD1. Germline values: CDR1 MRHNA, CDR2 SNTAGT. This CDR3 has 13 amino acids. V dropped 8 bases and J dropped 4; count of bases not matched to a gene: 5. The CDR3 reads CASRQTGGTEAFF. CDR3 DNA: TGTGCCAGCCGACAGACAGGGGGCACTGAAGCTTTCTTT.

The chain joins TRBV6-5 to TRBJ1-2, with D possibly TRBD1 on 5 matching bases. The CDR3 sequence is 15 residues long. Germline V gene data show CDR1 as MNHEY and CDR2 as SVGAGI. V lost 5 bases to trimming and J lost 7 bases, with 20 bases between them. Written as DNA, the CDR3 is TGTGCCAGCAGTCTGCCAGAAACGGGGGGGGTTGGCTACACCTTC. Its translation is CASSLPETGGVGYTF.

The chain combines TRBV27 with TRBJ1-2, with unresolved D. Germline V gives CDR1 MNHEY, CDR2 SMNVEV (reference sequence). The CDR3 is 14 amino acids. Trimming pared 4 bases from V and 1 base from J, leaving 10 bases between. The chain's CDR3 is CASSSSRINYGYTF. As DNA, the CDR3 is TGTGCCAGCAGTTCAAGCAGGATTAACTATGGCTACACCTTC.

A few counts support this clone. The rearrangement joins TRBV29-1 to TRBJ1-3; D is ambiguous. The CDR3 sequence is 11 residues long. Trimming cost V 3 bases and J 4 bases, with 4 bases left between them. Germline V lookup: CDR1 SQVTM, CDR2 ANQGSEA. Written as DNA, the CDR3 is TGCAGCGTTGACGGGGGAAACACCATATATTTT. Translating it yields CSVDGGNTIYF. Together with reference TRBV29-1 and TRBJ1-3, the CDR3 gives the full variable domain: SAVISQKPSRDICQRGTSLTIQCQVDSQVTMMFWYRQQPGQSLTLIATANQGSEATYESGFVIDKFPISRPNLTFSTLTVSNMSPEDSSIYLCSVDGGNTIYFGEGSWLTVV.

This chain uses TRBV10-3 with TRBJ2-3; 11 bases are shared with TRBD2. Germline CDR1 and CDR2: ENHRY and SYGVKD. This CDR3 is built from 16 residues. The ends lost 2 bases at V and 0 bases at J; junction bases unmatched: 1. The CDR3 is CAISERLAGSTDTQYF. CDR3 DNA: TGTGCCATCAGTGAGCGACTAGCGGGAAGCACAGATACGCAGTATTTT.

The chain links TRBV6-2 or TRBV6-3 to TRBJ2-5; weak D call: TRBD1 (5 bases). The CDR3 runs 12 residues. Germline V gene sequence: CDR1 MNHEY, CDR2 SVGEGT. Trimming pared 6 bases from V and 9 bases from J, leaving 14 bases between. CDR3 sequence reads: CASSPTLRAQYF. The CDR3 DNA follows: TGTGCCAGCAGCCCCACCCTCAGGGCCCAGTACTTC.

The chain combines TRBV4-3 with TRBJ1-6; D is perhaps TRBD1 (5 bases). The germline V gene has CDR1 LGHNA and CDR2 YSLEER. V lost 4 bases and J 6 bases, leaving 13 bases between the germline ends. This CDR3 is built from 15 residues. The CDR3 here is CASSLRVSSNSPLHF. In nucleotides, the CDR3 is TGCGCCAGCAGCCTCAGGGTGTCAAGTAATTCACCCCTCCACTTT.

The V call is TRBV2, the J call TRBJ1-2, with D possibly matching TRBD1 (6 bases). The germline CDR1 and CDR2 sequences are SNHLY and FYNNEI. With 9 bases removed from V and 12 bases from J, the gap between germline ends came to 14 bases. The CDR3 length is 10 residues. Here the CDR3 DNA reads TGTGCCAGGGGGGCGGTGGAAGACACCTTC. Translating gives CARGAVEDTF.

CDR3 DNA: TGTGCCAGCAGCCCCCGCGCGGGGGTAGGGAATGAGCAGTTCTTC. Translating gives CASSPRAGVGNEQFF. This chain connects TRBV9 to TRBJ2-1, with TRBD2 matching 7 bases. V lost 4 bases, J lost 7 bases, and 11 bases stayed unmatched. The germline CDR1 and CDR2 sequences are SGDLS and YYNGEE. The CDR3 contains 15 residues. The whole variable domain, filled in from reference TRBV9 and TRBJ2-1, reads DSGVTQTPKHLITATGQRVTLRCSPRSGDLSVYWYQQSLDQGLQFLIQYYNGEERAKGNILERFSAQQFPDLHSELNLSSLELGDSALYFCASSPRAGVGNEQFFGPGTRLTVL.

This clone was counted only a few times. The rearrangement links TRBV6-2 or TRBV6-3 to TRBJ2-7, with 9 bases fitting TRBD1. V shed 6 bases, J shed 6 bases, and the junction held 9 bases outside the gene matches. In germline, CDR1 is MNHEY, CDR2 SVGEGT. The CDR3 is 14 amino acids. This CDR3 is CASSLHRGQGEQYF. CDR3 DNA sequence: TGTGCCAGCAGCTTACACAGGGGGCAGGGCGAGCAGTACTTC.

V and J are TRBV5-5 and TRBJ1-5, with TRBD1 identical over 8 bases. Trimming at V came to 4 bases and at J to 6 bases, leaving 9 bases not matched to a gene. The CDR3 loop spans 15 amino acids. Germline lookup yields CDR1 SGHKS and CDR2 YYEKEE (reference sequence). CDR3 region: CASSRLQGGFQPQHF. CDR3 bases: TGTGCCAGCAGCAGACTACAGGGGGGATTTCAGCCCCAGCATTTT. The variable domain in full, with the rest retrieved from reference TRBV5-5 and TRBJ1-5, is DAGVTQSPTHLIKTRGQQVTLRCSPISGHKSVSWYQQVLGQGPQFIFQYYEKEERGRGNFPDRFSARQFPNYSSELNVNALLLGDSALYLCASSRLQGGFQPQHFGDGTRLSIL.

The genes are TRBV9 and TRBJ2-1; 7 bases match TRBD1. This CDR3 comprises 16 residues. CDR1 is SGDLS, CDR2 YYNGEE, per germline. Trimming at V came to 1 base and at J to 0 bases, leaving 4 bases not matched to a gene. The CDR3 sequence: CASSVNRGDSYNEQFF. CDR3 sequence (DNA): TGTGCCAGCAGCGTAAACAGGGGCGACTCCTACAATGAGCAGTTCTTC.

This clone was observed a single time. The CDR3 DNA sequence: TGTGCCTCACAGAGGGACAGTTCCTACGAGCAGTACTTC. It specifies CASQRDSSYEQYF. V and J are TRBV6-6 and TRBJ2-7; 7 bases are a match to TRBD1. CDR1 is MNHNY and CDR2 is SVGAGI in the germline V gene (reference sequence). With V trimmed by 11 bases and J by 1 base, 8 bases remained unmatched. The CDR3 extends over 13 amino acids.

This clone was counted at least ten times. This chain connects TRBV27 to TRBJ2-5; D is possibly TRBD1 (5 bases). Per the germline V gene, CDR1 is MNHEY and CDR2 is SMNVEV (reference sequence). The CDR3 totals 16 residues. With 0 bases removed from V and 7 bases from J, the gap between germline ends came to 18 bases. The CDR3 loop reads CASSLSAGLSSGTQYF. DNA of the CDR3: TGTGCCAGCAGTTTATCCGCAGGGTTGAGTTCCGGGACCCAGTACTTC.

V is TRBV18 and J is TRBJ1-1, with D possibly TRBD1 on 6 matching bases. Germline CDR1 reads KGHSH; CDR2 reads LQKENI. Trimming took 1 base from V and 1 from J, leaving 13 bases between them. The CDR3 covers 16 residues. CDR3 sequence reads: CASSPQGRGTNTEAFF. DNA for the CDR3: TGTGCCAGCTCACCACAGGGCAGGGGTACGAACACTGAAGCTTTCTTT.

The gene calls are TRBV30 and TRBJ2-3, with unresolved D. The CDR3 runs 13 residues. V dropped 8 bases and J dropped 2 bases, with 14 bases sitting between them. Germline CDR1 GTSNPN, CDR2 SVGIG (reference sequence). DNA of the CDR3: TGTGCCCGGTCGGCGGTACACACAGATACGCAGTATTTT. This codes for CARSAVHTDTQYF.

CDR3 protein: CASSIGTGVFEQYF. For the CDR3, the DNA is TGTGCCAGTAGTATCGGGACAGGGGTTTTCGAGCAGTACTTC. The chain couples TRBV19 to TRBJ2-7, with 10 bases aligning to TRBD1. Germline CDR1 is LNHDA and CDR2 is SQIVND (reference sequence). The V gene end was trimmed by 3 bases and the J gene end by 6 bases; junction bases not matched to a gene: 5. The CDR3 covers 14 residues.

The V call is TRBV7-9, the J call TRBJ2-7; 10 bases line up with TRBD2. This CDR3 region has 14 residues. After removal of 10 bases from V and 2 bases from J, the junction contained 8 bases not matched to a gene. Germline lookup yields CDR1 SEHNR and CDR2 FQNEAQ (reference sequence). In DNA form, the CDR3 reads TGTGCCACCCGGGAAGCGGGAGGGGCCTACGAGCAGTACTTC. It specifies CATREAGGAYEQYF.

The chain employs TRBV6-5 and TRBJ2-2, with 11 nucleotides matching TRBD2. After removal of 2 bases from V and 6 bases from J, the junction contained 5 bases not matched to a gene. CDR1 is MNHEY, CDR2 SVGAGI, per germline. There are 16 residues in the CDR3. The CDR3 coding sequence is TGTGCCAGCAGTTACGTAGCGGGAGGGCCATCCGGGGAGCTGTTTTTT. It yields the protein CASSYVAGGPSGELFF.

V and J are TRBV29-1 and TRBJ2-1; 11 nucleotides line up with TRBD1. The V segment lost 5 bases and the J segment 8 bases; nucleotides outside the gene matches: 8. Per the germline V gene, CDR1 is SQVTM and CDR2 is ANQGSEA. The CDR3 is made up of 14 amino acids. The chain's CDR3 is CSVSAGTGGYEQFF. CDR3 in DNA: TGCAGCGTTTCTGCCGGGACAGGGGGTTATGAGCAGTTCTTC.

V is TRBV5-6 and J is TRBJ2-5, with D hard to call. Germline assignment: CDR1 SGHDT and CDR2 YYEEEE. V lost 4 bases, J lost 5 bases, and 21 bases lay in between. This CDR3 spans 16 amino acids. The CDR3 loop is CASSTTGSPREETQYF. CDR3 nucleotides: TGTGCCAGCAGCACAACCGGGTCTCCCCGAGAGGAGACCCAGTACTTC.

The chain is built from TRBV7-9 and TRBJ1-3; no clear D gene. The CDR3 is 12 residues long. V was shortened by 5 bases and J by 7 bases, with 9 bases between the two germline ends. Germline lookup yields CDR1 SEHNR and CDR2 FQNEAQ (reference sequence). CDR3 residues: CASSETGNTIYF. Here the CDR3 DNA reads TGTGCCAGCAGCGAAACCGGGAACACCATATATTTT. Complete variable domain (other parts from reference TRBV7-9 and TRBJ1-3): DTGVSQNPRHKITKRGQNVTFRCDPISEHNRLYWYRQTLGQGPEFLTYFQNEAQLEKSRLLSDRFSAERPKGSFSTLEIQRTEQGDSAMYLCASSETGNTIYFGEGSWLTVV.

This chain connects TRBV6-5 to TRBJ1-3; D is perhaps TRBD1 (5 bases). This CDR3 is built from 14 residues. Trimming removed 6 bases from V and 0 bases from J, with 9 bases in between. Germline V lookup: CDR1 MNHEY, CDR2 SVGAGI. The CDR3 DNA reads TGTGCCAGCAGCGTGGACACCTCTGGAAACACCATATATTTT. Its protein product is CASSVDTSGNTIYF.

V gene TRBV24-1 combines with J gene TRBJ1-2; TRBD1 agrees at 10 bases. This CDR3 spans 14 amino acids. Unmatched junction bases numbered 9, after V lost 8 bases and J lost 7 bases. Germline V gene sequence: CDR1 KGHDR, CDR2 SFDVKD. The CDR3 reads CATKPGQGIGGYTF. The CDR3 DNA sequence: TGTGCCACCAAACCGGGACAGGGGATTGGTGGCTACACCTTC.

The chain uses TRBV30 and TRBJ2-3; 8 bases align to TRBD1. Trimming removed 1 base from V and 1 base from J; junction bases left unmatched: 4. The germline gives CDR1 GTSNPN, CDR2 SVGIG (reference sequence). The CDR3 extends over 15 amino acids. CDR3 coding DNA: TGTGCCTGGAGTGACCGGACAGGGCGCACAGATACGCAGTATTTT. It specifies CAWSDRTGRTDTQYF.

The gene calls are TRBV5-1 and TRBJ2-1; D not certain. The CDR3 is made up of 11 amino acids. The germline gives CDR1 SGHRS, CDR2 YFSETQ. Trimming took 6 bases from V and 5 from J, leaving 6 bases between them. The CDR3 DNA reads TGCGCCAGCAACGAGGACAATGAGCAGTTCTTC. Protein sequence: CASNEDNEQFF.

The chain recombines TRBV25-1 with TRBJ2-7; perhaps TRBD2 as D (6 bases). With 4 bases removed from V and 4 bases from J, the gap between germline ends came to 11 bases. CDR1 is MGHDK, CDR2 SYGVNS, per germline. The CDR3 runs 13 residues. The CDR3 region has the DNA TGTGCCAGCAGTGGTCCGGGGGTTTACGAGCAGTACTTC. Amino acids: CASSGPGVYEQYF.

J is TRBJ1-2 and V is TRBV20-1; D call uncertain. The CDR3 contains 10 residues. The germline CDR1 and CDR2 sequences are DFQATT and SNEGSKA (reference sequence). V lost 6 bases, J lost 6 bases, and 8 bases lay in between. Written as DNA, the CDR3 is TGCAGTGCGCGGTCGGATGGCTACACCTTC. Its protein product is CSARSDGYTF.

This chain joins TRBV5-1 and TRBJ1-3, with 9 nucleotides matching TRBD1. Unmatched junction bases numbered 5, after V lost 2 bases and J lost 8 bases. The CDR3 loop spans 14 amino acids. Germline V lookup: CDR1 SGHRS, CDR2 YFSETQ. CDR3 protein: CASSFWTGDDTIYF. CDR3 sequence (DNA): TGCGCCAGCAGCTTCTGGACAGGGGATGACACCATATATTTT.